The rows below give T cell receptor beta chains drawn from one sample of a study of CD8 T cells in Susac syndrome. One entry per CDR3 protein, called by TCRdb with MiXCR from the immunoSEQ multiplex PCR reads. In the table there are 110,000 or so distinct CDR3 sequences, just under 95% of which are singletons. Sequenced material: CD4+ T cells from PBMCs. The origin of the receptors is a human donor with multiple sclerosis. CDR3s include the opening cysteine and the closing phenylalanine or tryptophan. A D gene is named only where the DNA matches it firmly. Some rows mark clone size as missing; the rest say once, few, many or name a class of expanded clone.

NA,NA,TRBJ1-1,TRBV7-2,CASSLAEWSTEAFF,TGTGCCAGCAGCTTAGCGGAATGGAGCACTGAAGCTTTCTTT
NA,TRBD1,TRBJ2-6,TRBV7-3,CASSSTGGLSGANVLTF,TGTGCCAGCAGCTCGACAGGGGGCCTTTCTGGGGCCAACGTCCTGACTTTC
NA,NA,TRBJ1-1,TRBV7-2,CASSFLTVEAFF,TGTGCCAGCAGCTTTTTAACAGTTGAAGCTTTCTTT
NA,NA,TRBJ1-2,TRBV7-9,CASSFEPGTGGYTF,TGTGCCAGCAGCTTTGAACCGGGAACAGGGGGCTACACCTTC
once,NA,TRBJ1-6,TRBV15,CATSREENSPLHF,TGTGCCACCAGCAGGGAAGAGAATTCACCCCTCCACTTT
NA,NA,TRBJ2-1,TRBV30,CAWSALWRGGNEQFF,TGTGCCTGGAGTGCCCTTTGGAGGGGGGGCAATGAGCAGTTCTTC
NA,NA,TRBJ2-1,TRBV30,CASRTRGYNEQFF,TGTGCCTCCCGGACCCGAGGCTACAATGAGCAGTTCTTC
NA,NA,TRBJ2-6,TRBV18,CASSPMSLGFSGANVLTF,TGTGCCAGCTCACCGATGAGCCTGGGGTTCTCTGGGGCCAACGTCCTGACTTTC
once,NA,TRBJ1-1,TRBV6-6,CASSGPGLGTEAFF,TGTGCCAGCAGTGGGCCAGGGTTAGGCACTGAAGCTTTCTTT
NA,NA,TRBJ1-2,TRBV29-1,CSVGQRVSYGYTF,TGCAGCGTTGGACAGCGCGTTAGCTATGGCTACACCTTC
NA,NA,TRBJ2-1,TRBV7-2,CASTGQIDYNEQFF,TGTGCCAGTACCGGACAGATTGATTACAATGAGCAGTTCTTC
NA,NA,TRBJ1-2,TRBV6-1,CASSDRGLGYGYTF,TGTGCCAGCAGTGATCGGGGGCTTGGATATGGCTACACCTTC
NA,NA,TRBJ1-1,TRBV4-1,CASSYGTANTEAFF,TGCGCCAGCAGCTATGGGACCGCGAACACTGAAGCTTTCTTT
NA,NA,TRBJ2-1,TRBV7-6,CASSKTGTNYYNEQFF,TGTGCCAGCAGTAAGACCGGGACGAATTACTACAATGAGCAGTTCTTC
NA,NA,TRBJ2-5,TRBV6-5,CASSSAKTQYF,TGTGCCAGCAGTTCGGCTAAGACCCAGTACTTC
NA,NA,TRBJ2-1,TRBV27,CASSWSGGYNEQFF,TGTGCCAGCAGTTGGTCCGGGGGCTACAATGAGCAGTTCTTC
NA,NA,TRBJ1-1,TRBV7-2,CASSSPGRPNTEAFF,TGTGCCAGCAGCTCCCCCGGGCGACCGAACACTGAAGCTTTCTTT
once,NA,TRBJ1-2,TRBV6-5,CASSLIGSNYGYTF,TGTGCCAGCAGTTTAATCGGATCCAACTATGGCTACACCTTC
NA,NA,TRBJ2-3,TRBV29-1,CSGGTDTQYF,TGCAGCGGCGGCACAGATACGCAGTATTTT
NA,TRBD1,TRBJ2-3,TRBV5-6,CASSNRGPTDTQYF,TGTGCCAGCAGCAACAGGGGGCCTACAGATACGCAGTATTTT
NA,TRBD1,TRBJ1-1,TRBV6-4,CASKRVDREPMNTEAFF,TGTGCCAGCAAGAGAGTGGACAGGGAACCGATGAACACTGAAGCTTTCTTT
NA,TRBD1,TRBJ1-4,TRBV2,CASSIGDRANEKLFF,TGTGCCAGCTCTATCGGGGACAGGGCTAATGAAAAACTGTTTTTT
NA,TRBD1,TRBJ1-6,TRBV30,CACSDRGRSSPLHF,TGTGCCTGCTCGGACAGGGGGAGGAGTTCACCCCTCCACTTT
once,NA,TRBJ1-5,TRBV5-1,CASSLRGSDQPQHF,TGCGCCAGCAGCCTCAGGGGATCCGATCAGCCCCAGCATTTT
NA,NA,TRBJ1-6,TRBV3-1,CASTRRGNSPLHF,TGTGCCAGCACCCGAAGGGGTAATTCACCCCTCCACTTT
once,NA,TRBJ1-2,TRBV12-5,CASGLGNTEGGYTF,TGTGCTAGTGGTTTGGGGAACACAGAAGGTGGCTACACCTTC
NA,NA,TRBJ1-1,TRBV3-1,CASSPPETWRAEAFF,TGTGCCAGCAGCCCGCCGGAGACGTGGCGGGCTGAAGCTTTCTTT
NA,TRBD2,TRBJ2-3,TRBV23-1,CASSPSRHSGGAPDTQYF,TGCGCCAGCAGTCCCTCCCGGCATAGCGGGGGGGCCCCAGATACGCAGTATTTT
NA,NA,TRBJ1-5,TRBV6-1,CASSEADGNQPQHF,TGTGCCAGCAGTGAGGCAGACGGCAATCAGCCCCAGCATTTT
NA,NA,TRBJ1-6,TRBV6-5,CASSLGKDSPLHF,TGTGCCAGCAGTTTAGGGAAGGACTCACCCCTCCACTTT
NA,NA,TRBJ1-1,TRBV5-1,CASSLGAGRAFF,TGCGCCAGCAGCTTGGGGGCAGGCAGGGCTTTCTTT
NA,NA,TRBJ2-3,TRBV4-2,CASSQDVASGNTQYF,TGTGCCAGCAGCCAAGATGTGGCCTCGGGGAATACGCAGTATTTT
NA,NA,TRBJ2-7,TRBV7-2,CASSLGVRPEQYF,TGTGCCAGCAGCTTAGGTGTTCGACCCGAGCAGTACTTC
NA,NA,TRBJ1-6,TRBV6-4,CASSDLEGSPLHF,TGTGCCAGCAGTGATTTGGAGGGTTCACCCCTCCACTTT
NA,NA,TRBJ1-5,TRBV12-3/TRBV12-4,CASSPEGNGQPQHF,TGTGCCAGCAGTCCTGAAGGGAACGGTCAGCCCCAGCATTTT
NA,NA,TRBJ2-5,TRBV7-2,CASSLDSRGTETQYF,TGTGCCAGCAGCTTAGACAGTAGGGGCACAGAGACCCAGTACTTC
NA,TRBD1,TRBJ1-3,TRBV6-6,CASRMGQVVSGNTIYF,TGTGCCAGCAGGATGGGACAGGTGGTCTCTGGAAACACCATATATTTT
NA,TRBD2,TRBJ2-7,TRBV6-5,CASVKTSGGSYEQYF,TGTGCCAGCGTTAAAACTAGCGGGGGGAGCTACGAGCAGTACTTC
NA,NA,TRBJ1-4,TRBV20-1,CSATGPLREKLFF,TGCAGTGCTACCGGACCTCTGAGGGAAAAACTGTTTTTT
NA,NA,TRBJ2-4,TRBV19,CASSIQGAKNIQYF,TGTGCCAGTAGTATCCAGGGGGCCAAAAACATTCAGTACTTC
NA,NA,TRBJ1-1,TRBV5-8,CASTYFGGAGTEAFF,TGTGCCAGCACCTACTTCGGGGGCGCAGGCACTGAAGCTTTCTTT
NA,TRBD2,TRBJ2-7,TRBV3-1,CASSRGLAGYEQYF,TGTGCCAGCAGCCGAGGACTAGCCGGCTACGAGCAGTACTTC
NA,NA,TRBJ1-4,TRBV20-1,CSARDTREVEKLFF,TGCAGTGCTAGAGATACCAGGGAGGTTGAAAAACTGTTTTTT
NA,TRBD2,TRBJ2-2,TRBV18,CASSPPGTTTGELFF,TGTGCCAGCTCACCTCCCGGGACTACCACCGGGGAGCTGTTTTTT